This T cell receptor beta chain was sequenced in a study of blood T cell repertoires in COVID-19. Assay used: immunoSEQ multiplex PCR; TCRdb lists only in-frame clones, some missing. This repertoire shows more than 150,000 clones, approximately 86% found once; its top ten account for under 0.65%. Trimming took 6 bases from V and 0 from J, leaving 12 bases between them. CDR1 is SGHRS, CDR2 YFSETQ, per germline. CDR3 size: 14 residues. This clonotype was sampled from a man aged 55 to 70 with COVID-19, enrolled during active disease. The sequenced material came from peripheral blood. V gene TRBV5-1 combines with J gene TRBJ1-1, with a tentative D call TRBD1 (5 bases). The CDR3 DNA is TGCGCCAGCAAAGAAAGGGGATTGAACACTGAAGCTTTCTTT. It encodes CASKERGLNTEAFF. The entire variable domain, with the rest obtained from reference TRBV5-1 and TRBJ1-1, is as follows: KAGVTQTPRYLIKTRGQQVTLSCSPISGHRSVSWYQQTPGQGLQFLFEYFSETQRNKGNFPGRFSGRQFSNSRSEMNVSTLELGDSALYLCASKERGLNTEAFFGQGTRLTVV.